One and the same sample provided the 28 T cell receptor beta chains below, sequenced in a study of blood T cell repertoires in COVID-19. TCRdb keeps only in-frame clones here, not all; method: immunoSEQ multiplex PCR. Counted here are around 180,000 clones, roughly 85% occurring once; the ten biggest clones make up around 9.9%. Sequences were obtained from peripheral blood. The receptors originated from a human donor with active or convalescent COVID-19. The donor label of this sample is uncertain.

The chain uses TRBV12-3 or TRBV12-4 and TRBJ1-2; D call uncertain. The CDR3 is 12 residues long. V was cut by 0 bases and J by 7 bases, with 6 bases left in between. The CDR3 spells CASSLARAGYTF. The CDR3 coding sequence is TGTGCCAGCAGTTTAGCGAGGGCTGGCTACACCTTC.

This chain links TRBV20-1 with TRBJ1-2; 9 nucleotides line up with TRBD1. The junction had 13 bases not matched to a gene; V was cut back by 3 bases and J by 5 bases. Germline CDR1 DFQATT, CDR2 SNEGSKA (reference sequence). CDR3 size: 16 residues. The DNA for the CDR3 is TGCAGTGCTAGTTCCTCGGGACAGGGAGTGGGTTATGGCTACACCTTC. It encodes CSASSSGQGVGYGYTF.

The CDR3 loop reads CAIRLAQNTGELFF. The DNA of the CDR3 is TGTGCCATCAGACTAGCGCAGAACACCGGGGAGCTGTTTTTT. The chain is built from TRBV10-3 and TRBJ2-2, with 7 positions matching TRBD2. Per germline, CDR1 ENHRY and CDR2 SYGVKD. V shed 6 bases, J shed 1 base, and the junction held 2 bases outside the gene matches. This CDR3 comprises 14 residues.

The gene calls are TRBV6-6 and TRBJ1-1, with no clear D. Looked up from germline, CDR1 is MNHNY and CDR2 is SVGAGI (reference sequence). The CDR3 totals 12 residues. The germline V and J ends were trimmed by 2 bases and 8 bases, with 9 bases remaining between them. CDR3 protein: CASSYVTQEAFF. The CDR3 DNA reads as TGTGCCAGCAGTTACGTTACCCAGGAAGCTTTCTTT.

The chain recombines TRBV4-1 with TRBJ2-7; 7 bases agree with TRBD1. The CDR3 runs 15 residues. The J segment lost 1 base and the V segment lost 1 base, leaving 4 bases of the junction unmatched. Germline CDR1 reads MGHRA; CDR2 reads YSYEKL. CDR3 amino acids: CASSQAGRGSYEQYF. In DNA, the CDR3 is TGCGCCAGCAGCCAAGCGGGCAGGGGGTCCTACGAGCAGTACTTC.

This chain joins TRBV10-3 and TRBJ2-7; 9 bases match TRBD1. Germline-derived CDR1 and CDR2 are ENHRY and SYGVKD. Losses at the gene ends were 4 bases for V and 6 bases for J; bases not matched to a gene: 16. The CDR3 sequence is 17 residues long. The CDR3 DNA reads as TGTGCCATCAGTGTGGGGGGCCCCGGGACAGGGACTACCGAGCAGTACTTC. Amino acid sequence: CAISVGGPGTGTTEQYF.

The chain has TRBV7-9 and TRBJ2-1; D ambiguous. V was shortened by 1 base and J by 6 bases, with 10 bases between the two germline ends. Germline assignment: CDR1 SEHNR and CDR2 FQNEAQ (reference sequence). The CDR3 length is 14 residues. The CDR3 DNA is TGTGCCAGCAGCTTAGTGTCGCAGCGCAATGAGCAGTTCTTC. Its protein is CASSLVSQRNEQFF.

V and J are TRBV4-1 and TRBJ2-1; D call uncertain. CDR1 MGHRA and CDR2 YSYEKL come from the germline V gene. This CDR3 has 12 amino acids. The V end lost 0 bases, the J end lost 12 bases, and 9 bases lay between the germline ends. CDR3 protein: CASSQELSRQFF. The DNA for the CDR3 is TGCGCCAGCAGCCAAGAACTAAGTAGGCAGTTCTTC.

In its sample, this clone was seen once. The rearrangement joins TRBV9 to TRBJ2-2; TRBD1 matches 10 bases. Trimming cost V 0 bases and J 3 bases; bases outside gene matches: 2. Germline CDR1 and CDR2: SGDLS and YYNGEE. The CDR3 runs 16 residues. The CDR3 bases are TGTGCCAGCAGCGTAGGACAGGGGGCTGACACCGGGGAGCTGTTTTTT. Protein product: CASSVGQGADTGELFF. The full variable domain, completed using reference TRBV9 and TRBJ2-2, is DSGVTQTPKHLITATGQRVTLRCSPRSGDLSVYWYQQSLDQGLQFLIQYYNGEERAKGNILERFSAQQFPDLHSELNLSSLELGDSALYFCASSVGQGADTGELFFGEGSRLTVL.

The table lists this clone with a count of one. The gene calls are TRBV5-1 and TRBJ2-7; TRBD2 aligns across 10 bases. The CDR3 extends over 17 amino acids. CDR1 and CDR2 from the germline V gene are SGHRS and YFSETQ. Trimming removed 0 bases from V and 6 bases from J; junction bases left unmatched: 12. For the CDR3, the DNA is TGCGCCAGCAGCTTGGTGCTAGCGGGAGCCTCGAGCCGCGAGCAGTACTTC. It yields the protein CASSLVLAGASSREQYF.

V is TRBV13 and J is TRBJ1-5; D ambiguous. CDR3 length equals 14 residues. V was trimmed by 5 bases and J by 0 bases, leaving 8 bases between them. Germline V gives CDR1 PRHDT, CDR2 FYEKMQ (reference sequence). The CDR3 DNA reads TGTGCCAGCAGCCCCAGTTATAGCAATCAGCCCCAGCATTTT. Protein: CASSPSYSNQPQHF.

The chain recombines TRBV18 with TRBJ1-1, with D maybe TRBD1 (5 bases). CDR1 and CDR2 (germline): KGHSH, LQKENI. The V and J ends lost 6 bases and 0 bases respectively, with 14 bases between them. The CDR3 extends over 15 amino acids. The CDR3 bases are TGTGCCAGCTCCCAGAACGGACAACTGAACACTGAAGCTTTCTTT. Residues: CASSQNGQLNTEAFF.

The chain is built from TRBV28 and TRBJ2-7, with TRBD1 matching 8 bases. This CDR3 is built from 14 residues. Per the germline V gene, CDR1 is MDHEN and CDR2 is SYDVKM. V gave up 7 bases and J gave up 5 bases; unmatched junction bases: 10. The CDR3 spells CASNERQGRNEQYF. The CDR3 DNA is TGTGCCAGCAATGAGAGACAGGGGCGGAACGAGCAGTACTTC.

The J gene is TRBJ2-3, the V gene TRBV10-3; perhaps TRBD1 as D (6 bases). V lost 0 bases and J 0 bases, leaving 7 bases between the germline ends. The CDR3 is made up of 15 amino acids. CDR1 is ENHRY and CDR2 is SYGVKD in the germline V gene. The CDR3 here is CAISESDRSTDTQYF. In DNA, the CDR3 is TGTGCCATCAGTGAGTCCGACAGGAGCACAGATACGCAGTATTTT.

V usage is TRBV4-3 and J usage is TRBJ2-7; TRBD2 might be the D (6 bases). CDR1 is LGHNA, CDR2 YSLEER, per germline. The ends were cut back, 6 bases at V and 6 bases at J, with 18 bases in the middle. This CDR3 has 14 amino acids. This chain's CDR3 is CASSGGLRTSEQYF. CDR3 coding DNA: TGCGCCAGCAGTGGGGGACTCCGGACCTCCGAGCAGTACTTC.

The DNA for the CDR3 is TGTGCCAGCAGCCCAGCGATGAGGGCGATGGATGAAGCTTTCTTT. Encoded protein: CASSPAMRAMDEAFF. The chain links TRBV7-9 to TRBJ1-1; no clear D. This CDR3 is built from 15 residues. V dropped 5 bases and J dropped 7 bases, with 20 bases sitting between them. Germline CDR1 reads SEHNR; CDR2 reads FQNEAQ (reference sequence).

The V and J genes are TRBV29-1 and TRBJ1-4; D is unresolved. The CDR3 spans 16 residues. Germline values: CDR1 SQVTM, CDR2 ANQGSEA. The V and J ends lost 5 bases and 1 base respectively, with 17 bases between them. The CDR3 nucleotides read TGCAGCGTTAATCGTCTGGAGGACGGAACTAATGAAAAACTGTTTTTT. As protein: CSVNRLEDGTNEKLFF.

J is TRBJ1-6 and V is TRBV3-1 (or the pseudogene TRBV3-2); possibly TRBD1 for D (5 bases). Germline CDR1 is LGHDT and CDR2 is YNNKEL (reference sequence). The CDR3 runs to 13 residues. V dropped 0 bases and J dropped 8 bases, with 5 bases sitting between them. The CDR3 loop reads CASSQDRDSPLHF. The DNA of the CDR3 is TGTGCCAGCAGCCAAGACAGGGATTCACCCCTCCACTTT.

CDR3 region: CASTQGGQNQPQHF. The CDR3 DNA reads TGTGCCAGTACTCAGGGGGGACAGAATCAGCCCCAGCATTTT. The chain employs TRBV28 and TRBJ1-5, with 7 positions matching TRBD1. Germline V gene lookup returns CDR1 MDHEN and CDR2 SYDVKM. The CDR3 extends over 14 amino acids. V lost 9 bases to trimming and J lost 4 bases; unmatched junction nucleotides: 9.

The chain employs TRBV11-3 and TRBJ1-1; 7 bases are a match to TRBD1. Germline V gene sequence: CDR1 SGHNT, CDR2 YENEEA. The CDR3 runs 14 residues. V gave up 3 bases and J gave up 4 bases; unmatched junction bases: 5. The CDR3 spells CASSFSTGSTEAFF. The CDR3 DNA is TGTGCCAGCAGCTTTTCGACAGGGAGCACTGAAGCTTTCTTT.

This clone was recorded many times. This chain joins TRBV5-1 and TRBJ1-1, with TRBD1 as a possible D gene (6 bases). V lost 0 bases and J lost 0, with 9 bases in between. Germline assignment: CDR1 SGHRS and CDR2 YFSETQ. The CDR3 loop spans 15 amino acids. For the CDR3, the DNA is TGCGCCAGCAGCTTGGACAGGGTCATGAACACTGAAGCTTTCTTT. It specifies CASSLDRVMNTEAFF.

V gene TRBV2 combines with J gene TRBJ1-2, with D maybe TRBD1 (6 bases). V was pared by 7 bases and J by 8 bases, with 23 bases between. CDR1 and CDR2 (germline): SNHLY, FYNNEI. CDR3 length: 15 residues. The CDR3 DNA is TGTGCCAGCATCCCAACCGGGACAAGGTCGGAAGGCTACACCTTC. It specifies CASIPTGTRSEGYTF.

The V and J genes are TRBV6-2 or TRBV6-3 and TRBJ2-3; TRBD2 matches 8 bases. Germline CDR1 MNHEY, CDR2 SVGEGT. The CDR3 extends over 14 amino acids. J lost 0 bases, V lost 4 bases, and 0 bases had no gene match. CDR3 DNA sequence: TGTGCCAGCAGTTCTAGCGGGAGCACAGATACGCAGTATTTT. Amino acid sequence: CASSSSGSTDTQYF.

CDR3 sequence (DNA): TGCGCCAGCAGCTTAACCGTGCGAGGAGATACGCAGTATTTT. Encoded protein: CASSLTVRGDTQYF. This chain uses TRBV5-1 with TRBJ2-3; D is unresolved. The germline V gene has CDR1 SGHRS and CDR2 YFSETQ. CDR3 length: 14 amino acids. Trimming cost V 2 bases and J 5 bases, with 12 bases left between them.

The chain's CDR3 is CASSDSRLVGTYNEQFF. The CDR3 coding sequence is TGTGCCAGCAGTGATTCCCGACTAGTAGGGACCTACAATGAGCAGTTCTTC. The J gene is TRBJ2-1, the V gene TRBV25-1, with a tentative D call TRBD2 (6 bases). Germline assignment: CDR1 MGHDK and CDR2 SYGVNS. The V end was cut by 3 bases, the J end by 2 bases, with 17 bases between. The CDR3 is 17 amino acids.

This clone has a handful of counts. This sample also contains other DNA sequences that code for the same CDR3. V is TRBV5-1 and J is TRBJ2-5, with a weak D call TRBD1 (6 bases). This CDR3 is 14 amino acids long. In germline, CDR1 is SGHRS, CDR2 YFSETQ. Trimming left V 0 bases short and J 2 bases short, with 8 bases between. This chain's CDR3 is CASSLGTGQETQYF. The DNA of the CDR3 is TGCGCCAGCAGCTTGGGAACAGGGCAAGAGACCCAGTACTTC.

The chain links TRBV6-5 to TRBJ1-5; no firm D call. Germline CDR1 is MNHEY and CDR2 is SVGAGI. The CDR3 extends over 14 amino acids. V was trimmed by 4 bases and J by 2 bases, leaving 9 bases between them. The DNA of the CDR3 is TGTGCCAGCAGTTCCAGACGGGGCAATCAGCCCCAGCATTTT. Protein: CASSSRRGNQPQHF.

The gene calls are TRBV7-9 and TRBJ1-1, with D perhaps matching TRBD1 (5 bases). Germline CDR1 reads SEHNR; CDR2 reads FQNEAQ (reference sequence). This CDR3 region has 17 residues. Trimming shortened V by 5 bases and J by 0 bases, and 19 bases separated the two germline ends. The CDR3 sequence: CASSPQGQTDMNTEAFF. The CDR3 DNA reads as TGTGCCAGCAGCCCCCAGGGCCAAACCGATATGAACACTGAAGCTTTCTTT.